This T cell receptor beta chain was captured by sequencing in a study of long-term antiretroviral therapy in people with HIV. Study findings and constraints: Pre-ART expanded TRB clones stayed dominant throughout, though often decreasing after ART. Viral resistance, ART adherence and therapy changes all lacked available data.

As concerns this clone: Its matching antigen is unknown.

The run of the v3.0 immunoSEQ assay was at survey level. A target of 40,000-50,000 T-cell genomes per sample was set for sequencing. Sequencing used immunoSEQ multiplex PCR; TCRdb keeps in-frame clones, though not all of them. The data contain over 35,000 clones, about 86% of them singletons. Per the germline V gene, CDR1 is MDHEN and CDR2 is SYDVKM. The V gene lost 3 bases and the J gene lost 3 bases, with 0 bases spanning the gap. The CDR3 runs 11 residues. The source is a woman aged 18-29 years with HIV. The gene calls are TRBV28 and TRBJ2-1; no definite D call. Sequenced material: unsorted PBMCs, taken just before starting antiretroviral therapy. The CDR3 sequence: CASSFYNEQFF. In DNA, the CDR3 is TGTGCCAGCAGTTTCTACAATGAGCAGTTCTTC. Full variable domain (missing parts from reference TRBV28 and TRBJ2-1): DVKVTQSSRYLVKRTGEKVFLECVQDMDHENMFWYRQDPGLGLRLIYFSYDVKMKEKGDIPEGYSVSREKKERFSLILESASTNQTSMYLCASSFYNEQFFGPGTRLTVL.